This is a list of T cell receptor beta chains from one sample in a study of blood T cell repertoires in COVID-19. Here immunoSEQ multiplex PCR was the method, and the copy in TCRdb shows in-frame clones only, minus some. The profile covers under 80,000 clones, with about 86% appearing a single time and less than 5.5% taken by the ten largest. The sequenced material came from peripheral blood. All receptors derive from a man aged 45-60 years with active COVID-19. Each CDR3 is given with its conserved first and last residue. The D gene is left open where the match is weak. Some rows have no size entry. The others give once, few or many, or a class for an expanded clone.

cdr3_nt cdr3_aa j_call d_call v_call clone_size
TGTGCCAGCAGTGGGAGCCGCATCGGGAAAGGAGAGACCCAGTACTTC CASSGSRIGKGETQYF TRBJ2-5 NA TRBV2 NA
TGCGCCAGCAGCTTGGGTGGGCTTGGGAACACTGAAGCTTTCTTT CASSLGGLGNTEAFF TRBJ1-1 NA TRBV5-1 NA
TGTGCCAGCTCACCTAGTAGGGGGATGAACACTGAAGCTTTCTTT CASSPSRGMNTEAFF TRBJ1-1 NA TRBV18 NA
TGTGCCAGCAGCCAGAGCGGGGGGGAGACCCAGTACTTC CASSQSGGETQYF TRBJ2-5 TRBD2 TRBV7-3 NA
TGTGCCAGTAGGACACAGGGGGACACCGGGGAGCTGTTTTTT CASRTQGDTGELFF TRBJ2-2 TRBD1 TRBV19 NA
TGTGCCAGCAGCCCCCAAAATTCACCCCTCCACTTT CASSPQNSPLHF TRBJ1-6 NA TRBV6-6 NA
TGTGCCAGCAGCTTGGGGCAGGGGGCTATGGGCAATCAGCCCCAGCATTTT CASSLGQGAMGNQPQHF TRBJ1-5 TRBD1 TRBV5-8 NA
TGTGCCAGCAGCGGTAGCGGGGGCTCCTACAATGAGCAGTTCTTC CASSGSGGSYNEQFF TRBJ2-1 TRBD2 TRBV9 once
TGTGCCAGCAGTCTATCGGGCCAGGGGGCCAACTATGGCTACACCTTC CASSLSGQGANYGYTF TRBJ1-2 TRBD1 TRBV28 NA
TGCGCCAGCAGCTTGGCCAGGGGGCCGGAGACCCAGTACTTC CASSLARGPETQYF TRBJ2-5 TRBD1 TRBV5-1 NA
TGCGCCAGCAGCTTGGACCCGGTACAGGGGCTCTCCTACGAGCAGTACTTC CASSLDPVQGLSYEQYF TRBJ2-7 TRBD1 TRBV5-1 NA
TGTGCCAGCAGCTCTATTCCGGGACTAAGCACAGATACGCAGTATTTT CASSSIPGLSTDTQYF TRBJ2-3 TRBD2 TRBV7-2 once
TGTGCCAGCATCCCGGACAGGGGGTCCTACGAGCAGTACTTC CASIPDRGSYEQYF TRBJ2-7 TRBD1 TRBV7-2 NA
TGTGCCATCAGAGCAGGGTTTCCCGGGAGCTCTGGAAACACCATATATTTT CAIRAGFPGSSGNTIYF TRBJ1-3 NA TRBV10-3 NA
TGTGCCAGCAGCCAAGGGGCACAGCCCTACGAGCAGTACTTC CASSQGAQPYEQYF TRBJ2-7 NA TRBV3-1/TRBV3-2 few
TGTGCCAGCAGCCAAGATGGGGGTCTCGGGAGCTCCTATAATTCACCCCTCCACTTT CASSQDGGLGSSYNSPLHF TRBJ1-6 NA TRBV3-1/TRBV3-2 NA
TGTGCCAGCAGTCTGGCAAAGAACACTGAAGCTTTCTTT CASSLAKNTEAFF TRBJ1-1 NA TRBV28 NA
TGTGCCACCAGTGATCAGACAGATGCGAACACCGGGGAGCTGTTTTTT CATSDQTDANTGELFF TRBJ2-2 NA TRBV24-1 once
TGTGCCAGCAGCCTCGGGACAGGGTTAATTGAGCAGTTCTTC CASSLGTGLIEQFF TRBJ2-1 TRBD1 TRBV2 NA
TGTGCCAGCAGAATTACAGGTAATCAGCCCCAGCATTTT CASRITGNQPQHF TRBJ1-5 NA TRBV28 NA
TGTGCCATCAGGGGACAGATTTCTGGAAACACCATATATTTT CAIRGQISGNTIYF TRBJ1-3 TRBD1 TRBV10-3 NA
TGTGCCAGCAAGAGGAACACTGAAGCTTTCTTT CASKRNTEAFF TRBJ1-1 NA TRBV28 once
TGTGCCAGCCGAGCGGTGAACACAAAAATGAACACTGAAGCTTTCTTT CASRAVNTKMNTEAFF TRBJ1-1 NA TRBV7-9 NA
TGCGCCAGCAGCCGAGGACAGGTTTCAACTAATGAAAAACTGTTTTTT CASSRGQVSTNEKLFF TRBJ1-4 TRBD1 TRBV5-1 once
TGTGCCAGCAGCGCAATCGGGACACCAAGCTATGGCTACACCTTC CASSAIGTPSYGYTF TRBJ1-2 NA TRBV5-4 NA
TGTGCCAGCAGTTTTTCGGGGCAGGGAGGTTGGAAGCAGTTCTTC CASSFSGQGGWKQFF TRBJ2-1 NA TRBV27 NA
TGCAGTGCTAGTGGTCTAGCGGAGGATACGCAGTATTTT CSASGLAEDTQYF TRBJ2-3 TRBD2 TRBV20-1 NA
TGCGCCAGCAGCTTGATCTGGGGCAGCTCAGGGGAGCAGTACTTC CASSLIWGSSGEQYF TRBJ2-7 NA TRBV5-1 NA